This TCR beta chain was observed in a study of control samples from healthy donors and cancer patients. Sequencing used immunoSEQ multiplex PCR; TCRdb keeps in-frame clones, though not all of them. The sample lists about 150,000 clones; 91% were seen once. The trim removed 8 bases at V and 6 bases at J, leaving 22 bases unmatched. CDR3 length: 18 residues. Germline-derived CDR1 and CDR2 are ENHRY and SYGVKD. This TCR came from a woman aged 40-49 years in good health. The sequenced material came from blood. The chain uses TRBV10-3 and TRBJ2-7; 10 nucleotides align to TRBD1. CDR3 sequence: CAIYLRVWTGGFRCEQYF. The CDR3 DNA follows: TGTGCCATCTACCTAAGGGTGTGGACAGGGGGATTTCGGTGCGAGCAGTACTTC.